This T cell receptor (beta chain) was sequenced during a study of beta chain features in type 1 diabetes. General study findings and limits: Shortening that was moderate but significant affected the TCRB CDR3s of Type 1 diabetes patients in all four CD4+ subsets.

This CDR3 region has 16 residues. V shed 0 bases and J shed 0 bases, with 9 bases lying between them. The germline gives CDR1 MGHRA, CDR2 YSYEKL. Expressed TCRB transcripts got sequenced, as all isolated RNA was reverse transcribed. Here immunoSEQ multiplex PCR was the method, and the copy in TCRdb shows in-frame clones only, minus some. The sample lists about 740,000 clones, 13% occurring once. In regard to this clone: Its antigen is not identified.

The receptor was derived from a man between 18 and 35 years old with type 1 diabetes. The specimen sequenced was naive CD4+ T cells from blood. The J gene is TRBJ1-3, the V gene TRBV4-1; no clear D gene. This CDR3 reads CASSQDPANSGNTIYF. The DNA of the CDR3 is TGCGCCAGCAGCCAAGATCCTGCTAACTCTGGAAACACCATATATTTT.